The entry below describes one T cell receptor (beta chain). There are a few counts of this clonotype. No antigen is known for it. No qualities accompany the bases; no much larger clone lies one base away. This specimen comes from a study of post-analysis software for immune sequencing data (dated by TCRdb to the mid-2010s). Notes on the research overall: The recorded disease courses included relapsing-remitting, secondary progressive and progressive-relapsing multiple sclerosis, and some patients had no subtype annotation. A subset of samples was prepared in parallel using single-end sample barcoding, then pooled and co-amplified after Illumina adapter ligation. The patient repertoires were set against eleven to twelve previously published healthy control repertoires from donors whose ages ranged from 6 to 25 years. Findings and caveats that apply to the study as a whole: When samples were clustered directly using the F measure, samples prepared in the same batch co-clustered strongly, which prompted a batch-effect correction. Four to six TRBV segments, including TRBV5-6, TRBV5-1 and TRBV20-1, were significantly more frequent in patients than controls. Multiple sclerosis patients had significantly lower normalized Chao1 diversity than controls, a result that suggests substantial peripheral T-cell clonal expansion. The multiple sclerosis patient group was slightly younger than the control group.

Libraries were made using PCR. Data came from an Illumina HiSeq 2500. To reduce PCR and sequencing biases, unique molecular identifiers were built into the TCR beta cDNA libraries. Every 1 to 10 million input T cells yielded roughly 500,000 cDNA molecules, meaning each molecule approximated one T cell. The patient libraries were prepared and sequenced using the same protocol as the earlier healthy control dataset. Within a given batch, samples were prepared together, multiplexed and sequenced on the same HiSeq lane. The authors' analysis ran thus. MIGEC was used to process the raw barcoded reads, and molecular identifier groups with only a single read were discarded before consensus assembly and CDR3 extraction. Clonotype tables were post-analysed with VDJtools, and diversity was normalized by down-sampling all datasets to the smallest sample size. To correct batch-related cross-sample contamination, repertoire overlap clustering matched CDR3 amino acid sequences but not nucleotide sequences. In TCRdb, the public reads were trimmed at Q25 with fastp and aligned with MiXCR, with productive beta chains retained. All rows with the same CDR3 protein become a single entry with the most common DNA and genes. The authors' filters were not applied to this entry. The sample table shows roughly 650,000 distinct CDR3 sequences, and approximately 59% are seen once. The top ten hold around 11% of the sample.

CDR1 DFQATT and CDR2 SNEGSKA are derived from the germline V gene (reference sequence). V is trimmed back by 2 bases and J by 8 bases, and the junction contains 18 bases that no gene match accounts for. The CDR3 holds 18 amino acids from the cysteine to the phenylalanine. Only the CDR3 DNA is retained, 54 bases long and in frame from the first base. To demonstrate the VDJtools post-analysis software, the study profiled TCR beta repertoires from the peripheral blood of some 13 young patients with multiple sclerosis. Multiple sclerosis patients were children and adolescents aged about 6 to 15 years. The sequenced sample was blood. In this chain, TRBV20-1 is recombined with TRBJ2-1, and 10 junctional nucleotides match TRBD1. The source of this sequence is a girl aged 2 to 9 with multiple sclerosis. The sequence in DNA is TGCAGTGCTAGATCCGGGACAGGGGTCCTTTTATCGGAACATGAGCAGTTCTTC. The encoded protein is CSARSGTGVLLSEHEQFF.